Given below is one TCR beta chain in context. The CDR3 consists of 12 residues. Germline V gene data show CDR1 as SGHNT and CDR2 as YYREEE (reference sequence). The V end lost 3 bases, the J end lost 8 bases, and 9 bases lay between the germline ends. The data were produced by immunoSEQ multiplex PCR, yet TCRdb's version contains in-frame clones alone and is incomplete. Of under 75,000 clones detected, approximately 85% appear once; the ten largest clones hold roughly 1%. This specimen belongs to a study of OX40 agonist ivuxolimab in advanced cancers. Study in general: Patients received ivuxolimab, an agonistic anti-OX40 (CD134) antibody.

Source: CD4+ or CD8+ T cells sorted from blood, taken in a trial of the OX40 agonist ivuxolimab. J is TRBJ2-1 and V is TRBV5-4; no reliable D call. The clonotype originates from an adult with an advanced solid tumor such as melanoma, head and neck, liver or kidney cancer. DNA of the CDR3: TGTGCCAGCAGCTCGGAAAACGATGAGCAGTTCTTC. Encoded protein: CASSSENDEQFF.